The rows below give T cell receptor beta chains drawn from one sample of a study of T cell repertoires in ileal Crohn's disease. The repertoire was sequenced with immunoSEQ multiplex PCR; TCRdb's copy has only in-frame clones and lacks some. The sample includes around 5,600 clones, under 85% seen only once; the top ten take approximately 9.9%. Sequencing was done on a sample of ileal tissue. The source is an adult with Crohn's disease. CDR3s include the opening cysteine and the closing phenylalanine or tryptophan. The D gene is left open where the match is weak. Only some rows state a clone size, as once, few, many or a class for expanded clones.

j_call,d_call,clone_size,v_call,cdr3_nt,cdr3_aa
TRBJ2-1,-,few,TRBV12-5,TGTGCAGAGAGAAAAACAGGGTACAATGAGCAGTTCTTC,CAERKTGYNEQFF
TRBJ2-1,-,-,TRBV27,TGTGCCAGCAGTTTCCCCGGGAGACAGGGTAATGAGCAGTTCTTC,CASSFPGRQGNEQFF
TRBJ2-2,-,few,TRBV14,TGTGCCAGCAGCCAATGGAGGTCCAACACCGGGGAGCTGTTTTTT,CASSQWRSNTGELFF
TRBJ2-3,TRBD2,-,TRBV5-4,TGTGCCAGCAGCTTGGACGGCAGACTAGCGGGGGGCACAGATACGCAGTATTTT,CASSLDGRLAGGTDTQYF
TRBJ1-1,TRBD1,-,TRBV18,TGTGCCAGCTCACCACGGTTGCCTGGACAGGGGGCGCGGGACACTGAAGCTTTCTTT,CASSPRLPGQGARDTEAFF
TRBJ1-3,-,-,TRBV6-4,TGTGCCAGCACCTGGGCAGGGTGGGGAAACACCATATATTTT,CASTWAGWGNTIYF
TRBJ1-1,-,few,TRBV4-2,TGTGCCAGCAGCCAAGACCCCCAGCAGGGATACACTGAAGCTTTCTTT,CASSQDPQQGYTEAFF
TRBJ1-5,-,-,TRBV15,TGTGCCACCAGCAGAGGAGGGGACATGGTTCAGCCCCAGCATTTT,CATSRGGDMVQPQHF
TRBJ1-1,-,-,TRBV7-3,TGTGCCAGCAGCCCGCTGGGGGGAGGCACTGAAGCTTTCTTT,CASSPLGGGTEAFF
TRBJ1-1,TRBD1,-,TRBV6-6,TGTGCCAGCAGGAATTCGCCCGGGACAGGGGGCCCTGAAGCTTTCTTT,CASRNSPGTGGPEAFF
TRBJ1-3,-,-,TRBV6-1,TGTGCCAGCAGTGAAGCCCAGGGCTCCGGAAACACCATATATTTT,CASSEAQGSGNTIYF
TRBJ2-1,-,-,TRBV28,TGTGCCAGCAGTTTTCCGCAGGGTTACAATGAGCAGTTCTTC,CASSFPQGYNEQFF
TRBJ2-7,-,-,TRBV11-2,TGTGCCAGCAGCTTAAATTCGGGGGAGCAGTACTTC,CASSLNSGEQYF
TRBJ2-3,TRBD2,-,TRBV15,TGTGCCACCAGCAGAGCCCGGGGGTATAGCGGGGGGGGCACAGATACGCAGTATTTT,CATSRARGYSGGGTDTQYF
TRBJ2-1,TRBD2,-,TRBV6-4,TGTGCCAGCAGTTCGACTAGCGGGGGGGCCAATGAGCAGTTCTTC,CASSSTSGGANEQFF
TRBJ1-4,TRBD1,-,TRBV30,TGTGCCTGGACCGACAGGGGCAGTGAAAAACTGTTTTTT,CAWTDRGSEKLFF
TRBJ1-5,TRBD1,-,TRBV27,TGTGCCAGCAGCCTCATTGGGGACAGGGGGCCCCAGCATTTT,CASSLIGDRGPQHF
TRBJ1-1,-,-,TRBV6-1,TGTGCCAGCACCGATACAGGGATGAACACTGAAGCTTTCTTT,CASTDTGMNTEAFF
TRBJ2-7,TRBD1,-,TRBV10-1,TGCGCCAGCAGTACCGGGACAGTTCTCTACGAGCAGTACTTC,CASSTGTVLYEQYF
TRBJ2-2,TRBD1,few,TRBV11-3,TGTGCCAGCAGCTTAGTAGGGACAGCCGGGGAGCTGTTTTTT,CASSLVGTAGELFF
TRBJ2-2,-,-,TRBV9,TGTGCCAGCAGCCGCCTAGACCCAGTGAACACCGGGGAGCTGTTTTTT,CASSRLDPVNTGELFF
TRBJ2-2,TRBD1,-,TRBV7-9,TGTGCCAGCAGCTTAGGGGGGACAGGGGCCACCGGGGAGCTGTTTTTT,CASSLGGTGATGELFF
TRBJ1-6,-,-,TRBV7-3,TGTGCCAGCGCTCTAAGCTCCTATAATTCACCCCTCCACTTT,CASALSSYNSPLHF
TRBJ2-2,-,-,TRBV5-1,TGCGCCAGCCGACGGGAGCTGGCCACCGGGGAGCTGTTTTTT,CASRRELATGELFF
TRBJ2-7,TRBD1,-,TRBV10-1,TGCGCCAGCAGTGAAGGGGGACAGGACCCCTACGAGCAGTACTTC,CASSEGGQDPYEQYF
TRBJ2-1,-,-,TRBV7-6,TGTGCCAGCAGCCCGAAAGGGCCCATTGCGGGCGTCTACAATGAGCAGTTCTTC,CASSPKGPIAGVYNEQFF
TRBJ1-1,TRBD1,few,TRBV4-1,TGCGCCAGCAGCCAGGGACAGGGGAACACTGAAGCTTTCTTT,CASSQGQGNTEAFF
TRBJ2-5,TRBD1,-,TRBV11-1,TGTGCCAGCAGCTCATTCGGGACAGCCCAAGAGACCCAGTACTTC,CASSSFGTAQETQYF
TRBJ1-4,-,-,TRBV15,TGTGCCACCAGCAGAGATGGAGAAGTTGGTGAAAAACTGTTTTTT,CATSRDGEVGEKLFF
TRBJ1-1,-,-,TRBV30,TGTGCCTGGAGTTATCGAGCGACTGAAGCTTTCTTT,CAWSYRATEAFF
TRBJ2-1,-,-,TRBV4-3,TGCGCCAGCAGCCAAGATTCCGGACAGCTCAATGAGCAGTTCTTC,CASSQDSGQLNEQFF
TRBJ2-1,TRBD2,once,TRBV9,TGTGCCAGCAGCTCGGGAGGGAGGGAGGCCTACAATGAGCAGTTCTTC,CASSSGGREAYNEQFF
TRBJ1-2,-,-,TRBV5-1,TGCGCCAGCAGCTTGGGGCAGGGGTTCTATGGCTACACCTTC,CASSLGQGFYGYTF
TRBJ1-2,TRBD1,once,TRBV7-2,TGTGCCAGCAGCCCTGGGACAGGGGGCGACTATGGCTACACCTTC,CASSPGTGGDYGYTF
TRBJ2-3,-,-,TRBV14,TGTGCCAGCAGCCTCCGGGTCACCACAGATACGCAGTATTTT,CASSLRVTTDTQYF
TRBJ1-5,TRBD1,-,TRBV6-1,TGTGCCAGCAGGACCGGGACAGGAAGCAATCAGCCCCAGCATTTT,CASRTGTGSNQPQHF
TRBJ2-7,-,-,TRBV6-1,TGTGCCAGCACGGTGGCAGGGGCCTACGAGCAGTACTTC,CASTVAGAYEQYF
TRBJ2-2,-,-,TRBV6-1,TGTGCCAGCAGTACTAGAGACACCGGGGAGCTGTTTTTT,CASSTRDTGELFF
TRBJ1-1,-,-,TRBV7-9,TGTGCCAGCAGCTTAGCCTCCGCGGGGGGTGAAGCTTTCTTT,CASSLASAGGEAFF
TRBJ1-5,TRBD1,-,TRBV2,TGTGCCAGCAGGGGGACAGGGACAAGTCAGCCCCAGCATTTT,CASRGTGTSQPQHF
TRBJ2-3,TRBD2,-,TRBV7-9,TGTGCCAGCAGCTTCGCGGGGGGCTCAGATACGCAGTATTTT,CASSFAGGSDTQYF
TRBJ1-5,TRBD1,-,TRBV28,TGTGCCAGCAGTTTAATCAACAGGGGTTACAATCAGCCCCAGCATTTT,CASSLINRGYNQPQHF
TRBJ2-7,-,-,TRBV7-2,TGTGCCAGCAGCTTAGGCAACAGTGGCGAGCAGTACTTC,CASSLGNSGEQYF
TRBJ2-6,-,-,TRBV5-5,TGTGCCAGCAGCTTTGATAGGGGCTCTGGGGCCAACGTCCTGACTTTC,CASSFDRGSGANVLTF
TRBJ2-2,TRBD2,-,TRBV2,TGTGCCAGCAATCCGACTAGCGGGAACACCGGGGAGCTGTTTTTT,CASNPTSGNTGELFF
TRBJ1-1,-,-,TRBV27,TGTGCCAGCAGTTTAAACTTGAACACTGAAGCTTTCTTT,CASSLNLNTEAFF
TRBJ2-2,TRBD1,-,TRBV2,TGTGCCAGCAGGGCTGGGACAGGGACGAACACCGGGGAGCTGTTTTTT,CASRAGTGTNTGELFF
TRBJ2-1,TRBD2,-,TRBV5-1,TGCGCCAGCACTAGCGGGGGATCCTTCAATGAGCAGTTCTTC,CASTSGGSFNEQFF
TRBJ1-5,-,-,TRBV2,TGTGCCAGCAGTGAAAGACAAACAACGTATCAGCCCCAGCATTTT,CASSERQTTYQPQHF
TRBJ2-5,TRBD2,-,TRBV7-2,TGTGCCAGCAGCCATACGGGGGGGCGGAACCAAGAGACCCAGTACTTC,CASSHTGGRNQETQYF
TRBJ2-5,-,-,TRBV2,TGTGCCAGCAGTTTTGACTCGCAAGAGACCCAGTACTTC,CASSFDSQETQYF
TRBJ2-3,-,-,TRBV6-6,TGTGCCAGCAGTTACTCGTTGCCAGGGAGCACAGATACGCAGTATTTT,CASSYSLPGSTDTQYF
TRBJ1-2,-,once,TRBV6-5,TGTGCCAGCAGTTCTACAGGGATTTGGTATGGCTACACCTTC,CASSSTGIWYGYTF
TRBJ2-7,-,large,TRBV19,TGTGCCAGTACTTCCCACCAGGGGTCCTACGAGCAGTACTTC,CASTSHQGSYEQYF
TRBJ2-5,TRBD1,-,TRBV7-2,TGTGCCAGCCGGACAGGGGGCCAGGAGACCCAGTACTTC,CASRTGGQETQYF
TRBJ2-3,-,-,TRBV10-1,TGCGCCAGCAGTGACCCCCTCTCTACGCAGTATTTT,CASSDPLSTQYF
TRBJ2-7,TRBD2,-,TRBV11-2,TGTGCCAGCAGCTCACGGGGGGGAACCTACGAGCAGTACTTC,CASSSRGGTYEQYF
TRBJ1-2,-,-,TRBV29-1,TGCAGCGTTGACCCGACTCTAGCTAACTATGGCTACACCTTC,CSVDPTLANYGYTF
TRBJ1-2,-,-,TRBV5-1,TGCGCCAGCAGCTTTGAGAGTAACTATGGCTACACCTTC,CASSFESNYGYTF